This TCR beta chain was identified in a study of T cell repertoires in cytomegalovirus infection. Study background: Public TCR beta signatures marked donors with CMV infection and the matching HLA. Study results and limitations: Frequencies of public TCR beta families were cumulated, and this identified carriers of CMV plus the relevant HLA.

In its sample, this clonotype was seen many times. Its antigen is unidentified. TCRdb reanalysed the reads using MiXCR and keeps one entry per CDR3 protein. This sample has hundreds of thousands of distinct CDR3 sequences, with approximately 10% found just once. The sequenced sample consisted of PBMCs. The sequence was collected from a human donor in good health (CMV status not recorded). Some clones in this sample may be carry-over from other donors' samples.

CDR3 loop: CATGTSGGSAEQFF. DNA for the CDR3: TGTGCCACTGGGACTAGCGGGGGGTCGGCTGAGCAGTTCTTC. J is TRBJ2-1 and V is TRBV2, with 15 bases aligning to TRBD2. With V trimmed by 10 bases and J by 9 bases, 7 bases remained unmatched. Germline V gives CDR1 SNHLY, CDR2 FYNNEI. This CDR3 has 14 residues.